Listed below are T cell receptor beta chains from one sample, sequenced in a study of T cell responses to AZD1222 COVID-19 vaccine. Profiling relied on immunoSEQ multiplex PCR, and the TCRdb table lists in-frame clones only, not all of them. The table has fewer than 120,000 clones, approximately 90% seen once; the top ten hold about 7.8%. The specimen was peripheral blood, collected on day 0 of AZD1222 vaccination. The receptors shown here come from an adult in good health. Both conserved end residues are part of each CDR3. D genes are given only for firm matches. For some rows the clone size is stated as once, few or many, or as a class when expanded; others skip it.

clone_size j_call d_call v_call cdr3_nt cdr3_aa
. TRBJ1-1 TRBD1 TRBV5-4 TGTGCCAGCAGGGTAGACAGGGGGCTGTACACTGAAGCTTTCTTT CASRVDRGLYTEAFF
. TRBJ2-5 . TRBV2 TGTGCCAGCAGTGAATCCAGGGATGGCAGGGTCGAGACCCAGTACTTC CASSESRDGRVETQYF
. TRBJ1-1 . TRBV6-5 TGTGCCAGCACCACGCTAGGTTGGGGCACTGAAGCTTTCTTT CASTTLGWGTEAFF
. TRBJ1-4 . TRBV6-5 TGTGCCAGCAGGGCCGGGCAGGCCAGGGAAAAACTGTTTTTT CASRAGQAREKLFF
. TRBJ1-5 . TRBV7-2 TGTGCCAGCAGCTGGACCGGGTCGGGCAATCAGCCCCAGCATTTT CASSWTGSGNQPQHF
. TRBJ1-2 TRBD1 TRBV10-2 TGCGCCAGCACCGGACAGGCCTCTAACTATGGCTACACCTTC CASTGQASNYGYTF
once TRBJ2-3 TRBD2 TRBV11-2 TGTGCCAGCACCTTACAACGGGGTAGCGGGGGGACAGATACGCAGTATTTT CASTLQRGSGGTDTQYF
. TRBJ2-3 . TRBV10-2 TGCGCCAGCAGTGAGTTCGGGGGACGGGATACGCAGTATTTT CASSEFGGRDTQYF
once TRBJ1-1 . TRBV6-1 TGTGCCAGCAGTGAAGCTCAGGTCTGGACTGAAGCTTTCTTT CASSEAQVWTEAFF
. TRBJ1-1 . TRBV7-9 TGTGCCAGCAGCCGAGGGAGGATGGGCGAAGCTTTCTTT CASSRGRMGEAFF
. TRBJ2-7 TRBD2 TRBV6-1 TGTGCCAGCAGTGGCCAGAGCGTGGGGACTATATCCTACGAGCAGTACTTC CASSGQSVGTISYEQYF
. TRBJ2-2 . TRBV27 TGTGCCAGCAGTTTCCGGAAGGGGGGCACCGGGGAGCTGTTTTTT CASSFRKGGTGELFF
. TRBJ2-7 TRBD1 TRBV19 TGTGCCAGTAGTAGGGCCGGGACAGGTACATCCTACGAGCAGTACTTC CASSRAGTGTSYEQYF
once TRBJ1-2 . TRBV5-1 TGCGCCAGCAGCTTGGGGGGTGCGGACTATGGCTACACCTTC CASSLGGADYGYTF
. TRBJ2-7 . TRBV5-1 TGCGCCAGCAGCTCTGGACTCGACGGGTTAAACTACGAGCAGTACTTC CASSSGLDGLNYEQYF
. TRBJ1-2 . TRBV9 TGTGCCAGCAGCGTAGCTGGAGTGGGTGGCTACACCTTC CASSVAGVGGYTF
few TRBJ1-5 . TRBV28 TGTGCCAGCAGTTTTATTGATCAGCCCCAGCATTTT CASSFIDQPQHF
. TRBJ1-1 . TRBV7-8 TGTGCCAGCAGCTTAGCGGGCAGGAACACTGAAGCTTTCTTT CASSLAGRNTEAFF
. TRBJ1-2 . TRBV27 TGTGCCAGCCGTGACCCGGGCCTGGGCTATGGCTACACCTTC CASRDPGLGYGYTF
. TRBJ2-1 TRBD2 TRBV5-4 TGTGCCAGCAGCTCGGGACTAGCGGACTACAATGAGCAGTTCTTC CASSSGLADYNEQFF
. TRBJ2-2 TRBD2 TRBV19 TGTGCCAGTAGTATAGTGAGCGGGGGGGCCGGGAACACCGGGGAGCTGTTTTTT CASSIVSGGAGNTGELFF
. TRBJ1-1 . TRBV18 TGTGCCAGCTCACCGGGACTGATGAACACTGAAGCTTTCTTT CASSPGLMNTEAFF
. TRBJ2-7 TRBD2 TRBV6-5 TGTGCCAGCAGTTACGATACTAGCGGTGTCAACGAGCAGTACTTC CASSYDTSGVNEQYF
. TRBJ1-1 . TRBV3-1/TRBV3-2 TGTGCCAGCAGCCCAGACTTGGGGGGGGTCCCTATGAACACTGAAGCTTTCTTT CASSPDLGGVPMNTEAFF
. TRBJ1-4 TRBD1 TRBV28 TGTGCCAGCAGTTTATTGGGACAGGGGAACGAAAAACTGTTTTTT CASSLLGQGNEKLFF
. TRBJ2-7 . TRBV19 TGTGCCAGTGGCCGGGACCGAACCTACGAGCAGTACTTC CASGRDRTYEQYF
. TRBJ1-2 . TRBV5-8 TGTGCCAGCAGCTTTGGGACGGTCAACTATGGCTACACCTTC CASSFGTVNYGYTF